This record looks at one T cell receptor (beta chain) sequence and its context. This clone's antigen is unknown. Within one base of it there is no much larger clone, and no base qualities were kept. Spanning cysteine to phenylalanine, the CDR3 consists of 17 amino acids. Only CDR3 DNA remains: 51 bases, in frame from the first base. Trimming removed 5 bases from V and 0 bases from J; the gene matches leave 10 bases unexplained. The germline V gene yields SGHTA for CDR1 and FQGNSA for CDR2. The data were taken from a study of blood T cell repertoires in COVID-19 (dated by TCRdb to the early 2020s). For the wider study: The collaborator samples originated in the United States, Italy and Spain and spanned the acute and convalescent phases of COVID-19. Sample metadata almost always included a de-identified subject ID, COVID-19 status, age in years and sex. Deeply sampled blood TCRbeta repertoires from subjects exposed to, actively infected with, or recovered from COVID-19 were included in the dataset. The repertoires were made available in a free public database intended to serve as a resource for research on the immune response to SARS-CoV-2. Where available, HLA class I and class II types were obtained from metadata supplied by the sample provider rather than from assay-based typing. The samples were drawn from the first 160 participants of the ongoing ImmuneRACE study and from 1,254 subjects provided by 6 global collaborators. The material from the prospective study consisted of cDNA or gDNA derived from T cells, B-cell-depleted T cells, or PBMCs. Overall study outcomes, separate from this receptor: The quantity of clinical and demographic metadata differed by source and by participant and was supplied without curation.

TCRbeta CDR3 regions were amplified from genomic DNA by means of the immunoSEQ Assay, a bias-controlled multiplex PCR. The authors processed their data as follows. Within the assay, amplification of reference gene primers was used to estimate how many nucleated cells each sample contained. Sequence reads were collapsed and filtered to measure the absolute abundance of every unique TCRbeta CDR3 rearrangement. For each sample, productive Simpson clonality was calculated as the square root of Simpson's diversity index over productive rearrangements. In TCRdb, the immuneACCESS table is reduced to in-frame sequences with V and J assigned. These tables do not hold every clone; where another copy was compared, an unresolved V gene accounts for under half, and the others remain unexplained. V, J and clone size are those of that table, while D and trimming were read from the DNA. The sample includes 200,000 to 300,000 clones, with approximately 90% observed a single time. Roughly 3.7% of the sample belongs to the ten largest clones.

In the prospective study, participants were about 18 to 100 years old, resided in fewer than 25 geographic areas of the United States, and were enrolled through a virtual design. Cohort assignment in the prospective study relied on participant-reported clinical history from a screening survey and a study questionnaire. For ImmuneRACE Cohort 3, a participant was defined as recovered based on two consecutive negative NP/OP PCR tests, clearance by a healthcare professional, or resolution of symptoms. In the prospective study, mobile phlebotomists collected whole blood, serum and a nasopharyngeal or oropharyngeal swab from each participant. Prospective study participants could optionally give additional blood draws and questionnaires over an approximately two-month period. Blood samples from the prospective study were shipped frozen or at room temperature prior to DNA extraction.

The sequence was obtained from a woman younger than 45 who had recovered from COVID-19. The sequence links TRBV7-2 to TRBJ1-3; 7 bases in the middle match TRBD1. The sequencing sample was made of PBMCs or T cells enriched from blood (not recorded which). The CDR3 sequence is CASSPPRGPASGNTIYF. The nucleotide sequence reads TGTGCCAGCAGCCCACCTAGGGGGCCCGCCTCTGGAAACACCATATATTTT.